This section outlines one T cell receptor (beta chain) sequence together with its context. Its specificity is unknown. The junction had 12 bases not matched to a gene; V was cut back by 1 base and J by 3 bases. The CDR3 runs to 17 residues. In germline, CDR1 is SGHNT, CDR2 YENEEA. The assay was immunoSEQ multiplex PCR, and TCRdb's table has in-frame clones only and misses some. This table holds over 25,000 clones, 74% found once. These data are taken from a study of STAT5B mutations in CD4+ large granular lymphocyte leukemia. The study's findings and limits: Without putative leukemic clones, patient CD4-sorted repertoires remained more clonal than healthy CD4+ repertoires. 8/27 top patient clones versus 2/35 control clones were TRBV06-family. No patients shared main leukemic clonotypes, though 25% to 30% appeared at low frequency elsewhere.

This receptor was taken from a human donor in good health. The chain has TRBV11-3 and TRBJ2-7; the match to TRBD2 covers 7 bases. The sequenced sample consisted of CD4+ T cells from blood buffy coats. CDR3 nucleotides: TGTGCCAGCAGCTTAGTTCCGCGAACTAGCGAGGTCTACGAGCAGTACTTC. Amino acids: CASSLVPRTSEVYEQYF.